Listed here are 12 T cell receptor beta chains from one sample, sequenced in a study of blood T cell repertoires in COVID-19. The protocol was immunoSEQ multiplex PCR, while the TCRdb copy is restricted to in-frame clones and leaves out a portion. Altogether about 280,000 clones are present, about nine tenths being singletons, with the ten largest covering 11%. The sample consisted of peripheral blood. The receptors were gathered from a woman under 40 with COVID-19, enrolled during active disease.

This clone was counted once. The J gene is TRBJ1-2, the V gene TRBV30; D not certain. CDR1 is GTSNPN, CDR2 SVGIG, per germline (reference sequence). The V and J ends lost 3 bases and 2 bases respectively, with 10 bases between them. The CDR3 runs to 13 residues. In DNA, the CDR3 is TGTGCCTGGAGGGCCAGATCGAACTATGGCTACACCTTC. Protein: CAWRARSNYGYTF.

The gene calls are TRBV3-1 (or the pseudogene TRBV3-2) and TRBJ1-1; D is unresolved. The CDR3 is 14 residues long. Trimming took off 1 base at V and 1 base at J, with 7 bases between the two ends. Germline lookup yields CDR1 LGHDT and CDR2 YNNKEL (reference sequence). The CDR3 region is CASSQAVRNTEAFF. The DNA of the CDR3 is TGTGCCAGCAGCCAAGCCGTTCGGAACACTGAAGCTTTCTTT.

Only one count was recorded for this clone. V usage is TRBV5-5 and J usage is TRBJ1-2, with D perhaps matching TRBD1 (5 bases). The V gene's germline CDR1 is SGHKS and CDR2 YYEKEE (reference sequence). The CDR3 totals 16 residues. Trimming took 0 bases from V and 1 from J, leaving 13 bases between them. For the CDR3, the DNA is TGTGCCAGCAGCTTGGTTGGAGGGGAGGTTAACTATGGCTACACCTTC. Its translation: CASSLVGGEVNYGYTF.

The chain has TRBV6-6 and TRBJ1-6; D may be TRBD1 (5 bases). Germline assignment: CDR1 MNHNY and CDR2 SVGAGI (reference sequence). The CDR3 spans 14 residues. Trimming shortened V by 2 bases and J by 7 bases, and 9 bases separated the two germline ends. CDR3 nucleotide sequence: TGTGCCAGCAGTTACCAGGGATTCAATTCACCCCTCCACTTT. Protein: CASSYQGFNSPLHF.

V is TRBV4-3 and J is TRBJ2-3, with TRBD2 as a possible D gene (5 bases). The CDR3 loop spans 15 amino acids. Trimming removed 1 base at V and 5 bases at J, with 13 bases between. Germline V CDR1 and CDR2: LGHNA, YSLEER. The CDR3 nucleotides read TGCGCCAGCAGCCAAGTTCGAGGGAACGGAGATACGCAGTATTTT. It yields the protein CASSQVRGNGDTQYF.

The chain couples TRBV9 to TRBJ1-3; possibly TRBD1 for D (5 bases). V shed 2 bases and J shed 3 bases, with 9 bases lying between them. The germline V gene has CDR1 SGDLS and CDR2 YYNGEE. The CDR3 contains 14 residues. CDR3 DNA: TGTGCCAGCAGCGTGGGAGGGGTTGGAAACACCATATATTTT. It yields the protein CASSVGGVGNTIYF.

V is TRBV2 and J is TRBJ1-4, with 7 nucleotides matching TRBD1. This CDR3 is 13 amino acids long. The trim removed 4 bases at V and 9 bases at J, leaving 5 bases unmatched. The V gene's germline CDR1 is SNHLY and CDR2 FYNNEI. Here the CDR3 reads CASSVKGAQKLFF. The CDR3 coding sequence is TGTGCCAGCAGTGTAAAGGGGGCGCAAAAACTGTTTTTT.

The chain joins TRBV2 to TRBJ2-7; D is uncertain. CDR1 is SNHLY, CDR2 FYNNEI, per germline. The V end was cut by 2 bases, the J end by 0 bases, with 8 bases between. The CDR3 runs 14 residues. CDR3 protein: CASSEKWSSYEQYF. The CDR3 bases are TGTGCCAGCAGTGAAAAGTGGAGCTCCTACGAGCAGTACTTC.

The chain combines TRBV19 with TRBJ2-2; 9 nucleotides match TRBD1. Germline V gene lookup returns CDR1 LNHDA and CDR2 SQIVND (reference sequence). Unmatched junction bases numbered 8, after V lost 6 bases and J lost 3 bases. The CDR3 spans 16 residues. CDR3 loop: CASRPPRTGDTGELFF. CDR3 in DNA: TGTGCCAGTAGGCCCCCGCGGACAGGGGACACCGGGGAGCTGTTTTTT.

The V gene is TRBV29-1, the J gene TRBJ1-4; D gene unclear. The germline V gene encodes CDR1 SQVTM and CDR2 ANQGSEA. V lost 4 bases and J 8 bases, leaving 14 bases between the germline ends. This CDR3 is built from 13 residues. The CDR3: CSVAPLGREKLFF. Here the CDR3 DNA reads TGCAGCGTTGCGCCGTTGGGGAGGGAAAAACTGTTTTTT.

V and J are TRBV10-1 and TRBJ1-1; D gene ambiguous. Between the trimmed V and J ends, which lost 5 bases and 5 bases, there was a span of 6 bases. This CDR3 comprises 11 residues. The germline V gene encodes CDR1 WNHNN and CDR2 SYGVQD (reference sequence). The CDR3 DNA reads as TGCGCCAGCAGTCACGGGACTGAAGCTTTCTTT. This encodes CASSHGTEAFF.

The CDR3 region is CASSLTYGNEQFF. The CDR3, as DNA: TGTGCCAGCAGTTTAACTTACGGCAATGAGCAGTTCTTC. The chain is built from TRBV27 and TRBJ2-1; D remains unclear. The CDR3 consists of 13 residues. V lost 2 bases and J 6 bases, leaving 8 bases between the germline ends. Germline V gene lookup returns CDR1 MNHEY and CDR2 SMNVEV (reference sequence).